What follows are 30 T cell receptor beta chains derived from one specimen sequenced in a study of blood T cell repertoires in COVID-19. TCRdb keeps only in-frame clones here, not all; method: immunoSEQ multiplex PCR. This table holds tens of thousands of clones, roughly 89% found once. Sequencing was done on a sample of peripheral blood. These receptors all come from a man between 65 and 85 years old with active or convalescent COVID-19.

The rearrangement uses TRBV6-4 and TRBJ2-7; a weak D match, TRBD1 (6 bases). This CDR3 is built from 20 residues. Germline V gene lookup returns CDR1 MRHNA and CDR2 SNTAGT. Trimming pared 2 bases from V and 4 bases from J, leaving 30 bases between. The CDR3 DNA reads as TGTGCCAGCAGTGACGTGGTTCTCTACGGGTCGGGACACCCCATTTACGAGCAGTACTTC. It translates to CASSDVVLYGSGHPIYEQYF.

The V gene is TRBV7-3, the J gene TRBJ1-1; a weak D match, TRBD1 (5 bases). The V end lost 3 bases, the J end lost 1 base, and 6 bases lay between the germline ends. The germline V gene has CDR1 SGHTA and CDR2 FQGTGA. The CDR3 is 13 amino acids. The CDR3 protein is CASSFGGNTEAFF. The CDR3 nucleotides are TGTGCCAGCAGCTTCGGGGGGAACACTGAAGCTTTCTTT. Based on the CDR3 plus reference TRBV7-3 and TRBJ1-1, the full variable domain is GAGVSQTPSNKVTEKGKYVELRCDPISGHTALYWYRQSLGQGPEFLIYFQGTGAADDSGLPNDRFFAVRPEGSVSTLKIQRTERGDSAVYLCASSFGGNTEAFFGQGTRLTVV.

The chain has TRBV7-6 and TRBJ1-3, with 8 bases fitting TRBD1. Trimming cost V 1 base and J 4 bases; bases outside gene matches: 12. Germline values: CDR1 SGHVS, CDR2 FNYEAQ. The CDR3 runs 18 residues. CDR3 nucleotides: TGTGCCAGCAGCTTAGGCTATCTAAGGACAGGGAAAGGAAACACCATATATTTT. It is translated as CASSLGYLRTGKGNTIYF.

This rearrangement joins TRBV27 to TRBJ1-6, with 7 nucleotides matching TRBD1. The germline V gene has CDR1 MNHEY and CDR2 SMNVEV (reference sequence). With 8 bases clipped from V and 4 bases from J, the junction kept 11 bases outside the gene matches. The CDR3 totals 16 residues. The CDR3 DNA reads as TGTGCCAGCGACTACGACAGGGATTCTTATAATTCACCCCTCCACTTT. It encodes CASDYDRDSYNSPLHF.

The chain joins TRBV10-3 to TRBJ1-1; D gene ambiguous. Trimming took 9 bases from V and 2 from J, leaving 19 bases between them. CDR3 size: 15 residues. Germline V lookup: CDR1 ENHRY, CDR2 SYGVKD. The DNA for the CDR3 is TGTGCCATTCCCCACCTACTAATCCCCAACACTGAAGCTTTCTTT. It yields the protein CAIPHLLIPNTEAFF.

The rearrangement uses TRBV15 and TRBJ2-7; possible D gene TRBD1, 5 bases. V was cut by 3 bases and J by 5 bases, with 20 bases left in between. Germline V gene data show CDR1 as LNHNV and CDR2 as YYDKDF (reference sequence). This CDR3 is 16 amino acids long. The chain's CDR3 is CATSSPIGAPANEQYF. CDR3 in DNA: TGTGCCACCAGCAGCCCGATAGGGGCCCCCGCCAACGAGCAGTACTTC.

The rearrangement joins TRBV5-1 to TRBJ1-1; D possibly corresponds to TRBD1 (6 bases). Germline V CDR1 and CDR2: SGHRS, YFSETQ. V lost 2 bases to trimming and J lost 3 bases, with 11 bases between them. The CDR3 totals 14 residues. In DNA, the CDR3 is TGCGCCAGCAGCTTTCAGGGGAGGGACACTGAAGCTTTCTTT. It is translated as CASSFQGRDTEAFF.

The CDR3 reads CASSGGGPYNEQFF. CDR3 coding DNA: TGCGCCAGCAGCGGAGGGGGCCCGTACAATGAGCAGTTCTTC. The V and J genes are TRBV5-1 and TRBJ2-1, with D perhaps TRBD1 (7 bases). Trimming shortened V by 4 bases and J by 4 bases, and 12 bases separated the two germline ends. This CDR3 spans 14 amino acids. Looked up from germline, CDR1 is SGHRS and CDR2 is YFSETQ. The full variable domain, rest sourced from reference TRBV5-1 and TRBJ2-1, is KAGVTQTPRYLIKTRGQQVTLSCSPISGHRSVSWYQQTPGQGLQFLFEYFSETQRNKGNFPGRFSGRQFSNSRSEMNVSTLELGDSALYLCASSGGGPYNEQFFGPGTRLTVL.

This clone has just a few counts. The V and J genes are TRBV24-1 and TRBJ2-1, with 9 nucleotides matching TRBD2. This CDR3 contains 16 residues. Looked up from germline, CDR1 is KGHDR and CDR2 is SFDVKD. The J segment lost 4 bases and the V segment lost 0 bases, leaving 3 bases of the junction unmatched. In nucleotides, the CDR3 is TGTGCCACCAGTGATTTGCAAGCGGGGGGTTACAATGAGCAGTTCTTC. It encodes CATSDLQAGGYNEQFF.

The V gene is TRBV3-1 (or the pseudogene TRBV3-2), the J gene TRBJ1-4; 8 bases map to TRBD1. There are 14 residues in the CDR3. The germline V gene encodes CDR1 LGHDT and CDR2 YNNKEL (reference sequence). The ends lost 3 bases at V and 13 bases at J; junction bases unmatched: 10. For the CDR3, the DNA is TGTGCCAGCAGCCACTCCGGGACAGGCTTTGGACTGTTTTTT. Amino acids: CASSHSGTGFGLFF.

CDR3 bases: TGTGCCAGCATCGATGACAGGGATCCCACAGATACGCAGTATTTT. It translates to CASIDDRDPTDTQYF. This chain joins TRBV5-5 and TRBJ2-3; 7 bases match TRBD1. Germline CDR1 is SGHKS and CDR2 is YYEKEE (reference sequence). The length of the CDR3 is 15 residues. The junction had 9 bases not matched to a gene; V was cut back by 6 bases and J by 2 bases.

J is TRBJ1-2 and V is TRBV28; D call uncertain. Germline V gene sequence: CDR1 MDHEN, CDR2 SYDVKM. CDR3 length: 15 amino acids. The V and J ends lost 5 bases and 7 bases respectively, with 20 bases between them. The DNA for the CDR3 is TGTGCCAGCAGTCTAACAAACCGACGAGGGCCTGGCTACACCTTC. Translation: CASSLTNRRGPGYTF.

This clone appeared a few times. The chain recombines TRBV30 with TRBJ2-7; 9 nucleotides match TRBD1. The length of the CDR3 is 13 residues. Germline-derived CDR1 and CDR2 are GTSNPN and SVGIG (reference sequence). V lost 8 bases, J lost 0 bases, and 5 bases stayed unmatched. The CDR3 DNA follows: TGTGCCACGACAGGGGGAAGCTCCTACGAGCAGTACTTC. Translation: CATTGGSSYEQYF.

The V gene is TRBV5-6, the J gene TRBJ2-1; 13 nucleotides match TRBD2. The CDR3 consists of 15 residues. The trim removed 4 bases at V and 7 bases at J, leaving 5 bases unmatched. Germline V gene lookup returns CDR1 SGHDT and CDR2 YYEEEE. The CDR3 is CASSIPGLAGNEQFF. As DNA, the CDR3 is TGTGCCAGCAGCATTCCGGGACTAGCGGGAAATGAGCAGTTCTTC.

The CDR3 sequence: CASSQSHPSLIAAFF. The DNA for the CDR3 is TGCGCCAGCAGTCAATCCCACCCCTCACTGATCGCGGCTTTCTTT. V and J are TRBV23-1 and TRBJ1-1; the D is unclear. TRBV23-1 falls under the ORF class, with uncertain function. There are 15 residues in the CDR3. Deletions cut 0 bases from V and 11 bases from J, with 19 bases between.

The chain recombines TRBV19 with TRBJ1-2; D possibly corresponds to TRBD1 (5 bases). Trimming shortened V by 2 bases and J by 3 bases, and 13 bases separated the two germline ends. Germline V lookup: CDR1 LNHDA, CDR2 SQIVND (reference sequence). The CDR3 runs 15 residues. CDR3 DNA sequence: TGTGCCAGTAGTATACCGGGACTTCAGGACTATGGCTACACCTTC. It yields the protein CASSIPGLQDYGYTF.

The chain joins TRBV9 to TRBJ2-5; 9 bases are shared with TRBD1. V was pared by 4 bases and J by 4 bases, with 5 bases of the junction left unmatched. CDR1 SGDLS and CDR2 YYNGEE come from the germline V gene. The CDR3 loop spans 14 amino acids. The CDR3 DNA sequence: TGTGCCAGCAGCACCGGGACAGGGCCAGAGACCCAGTACTTC. Translation: CASSTGTGPETQYF.

This chain joins TRBV29-1 and TRBJ2-3, with 12 bases aligning to TRBD2. Trimming at V came to 7 bases and at J to 5 bases, leaving 10 bases not matched to a gene. The CDR3 totals 15 residues. CDR1 and CDR2 (germline): SQVTM, ANQGSEA. The CDR3 region has the DNA TGCAGCGCTCAGACTAGCGGGAGATTTGGAGATACGCAGTATTTT. Translation: CSAQTSGRFGDTQYF.

The rearrangement uses TRBV6-2 or TRBV6-3 and TRBJ1-2, with 10 bases aligning to TRBD1. This CDR3 has 14 residues. After removal of 5 bases from V and 8 bases from J, the junction contained 8 bases not matched to a gene. Germline CDR1 is MNHEY and CDR2 is SVGEGT. This CDR3 is CASSPQGTGAGYTF. Here the CDR3 DNA reads TGTGCCAGCAGTCCCCAAGGGACAGGGGCCGGCTACACCTTC.

The chain combines TRBV5-8 with TRBJ2-1; D possibly corresponds to TRBD1 (5 bases). Germline V gene sequence: CDR1 SGHTS, CDR2 YDEGEE. This CDR3 has 16 amino acids. Trimming took 6 bases from V and 4 from J, leaving 20 bases between them. CDR3 protein: CASIGWAGPSYNEQFF. CDR3 nucleotides: TGTGCCAGCATCGGGTGGGCAGGGCCATCTTACAATGAGCAGTTCTTC.

The gene calls are TRBV2 and TRBJ2-7; D remains unclear. This CDR3 has 13 amino acids. Germline CDR1 is SNHLY and CDR2 is FYNNEI. V was cut by 6 bases and J by 2 bases, with 11 bases left in between. CDR3 sequence: CASSLGETYEQYF. In DNA, the CDR3 is TGTGCCAGCAGCCTCGGAGAGACCTACGAGCAGTACTTC.

The gene calls are TRBV19 and TRBJ2-1; D possibly corresponds to TRBD2 (6 bases). CDR1 and CDR2 (germline): LNHDA, SQIVND (reference sequence). The ends were cut back, 5 bases at V and 7 bases at J, with 12 bases in the middle. The CDR3 runs 13 residues. CDR3 region: CASSAQTRNEQFF. The CDR3 nucleotides are TGTGCCAGTAGTGCCCAGACTAGAAATGAGCAGTTCTTC. Filled out from reference TRBV19 and TRBJ2-1, the complete variable domain reads DGGITQSPKYLFRKEGQNVTLSCEQNLNHDAMYWYRQDPGQGLRLIYYSQIVNDFQKGDIAEGYSVSREKKESFPLTVTSAQKNPTAFYLCASSAQTRNEQFFGPGTRLTVL.

The count of this clone is one. DNA for the CDR3: TGTGCCAGCAGCGACACCCCAGGAAACTCTGGAAACACCATATATTTT. This codes for CASSDTPGNSGNTIYF. This rearrangement joins TRBV7-8 to TRBJ1-3; no firm D call. CDR3 size: 16 residues. Trimming took 5 bases from V and 0 from J, leaving 14 bases between them. The germline gives CDR1 SGHVS, CDR2 FQNEAQ.

This chain uses TRBV28 with TRBJ2-7, with D perhaps matching TRBD2 (6 bases). The V gene lost 3 bases and the J gene lost 5 bases, with 14 bases spanning the gap. This CDR3 is built from 14 residues. CDR1 is MDHEN, CDR2 SYDVKM, per germline. CDR3 residues: CASSLSVAVHEQYF. The CDR3 nucleotides read TGTGCCAGCAGTTTGTCCGTAGCGGTCCACGAGCAGTACTTC.

This chain uses TRBV7-8 with TRBJ1-5; 7 nucleotides match TRBD1. There are 16 residues in the CDR3. V lost 2 bases and J lost 2; bases outside the gene matches: 6. CDR1 is SGHVS, CDR2 FQNEAQ, per germline. Here the CDR3 DNA reads TGTGCCAGCAGCTTAATCGGAGGGACAGGCAATCAGCCCCAGCATTTT. It specifies CASSLIGGTGNQPQHF.

Concerning this clone itself: A single base is all that separates this from a far larger clone, so a read error is likely. This chain connects TRBV6-6 to TRBJ2-7; weak D call: TRBD2 (5 bases). CDR1 MNHNY and CDR2 SVGAGI come from the germline V gene (reference sequence). V lost 6 bases to trimming and J lost 3 bases, with 9 bases between them. This CDR3 spans 12 amino acids. Here the CDR3 DNA reads TGTGCCAGCAGCCGGGGAGACTACGAGCAGTACTTC. This encodes CASSRGDYEQYF.

This clone was picked up a small number of times. The J gene is TRBJ2-2, the V gene TRBV5-5; D perhaps matches TRBD2 (5 bases). The CDR3 length is 15 residues. The V end was cut by 2 bases, the J end by 0 bases, with 8 bases between. Germline lookup yields CDR1 SGHKS and CDR2 YYEKEE (reference sequence). The CDR3 DNA sequence: TGTGCCAGCAGCTTACTAGGCGCGAACACCGGGGAGCTGTTTTTT. Translating gives CASSLLGANTGELFF.

The CDR3 loop is CASRQTDRGFAFF. CDR3 in DNA: TGTGCCAGTAGGCAAACGGACAGGGGTTTCGCTTTCTTT. The chain recombines TRBV19 with TRBJ1-1; 9 bases agree with TRBD1. CDR3 length: 13 residues. Trimming at V came to 6 bases and at J to 11 bases, leaving 10 bases not matched to a gene. Germline CDR1 LNHDA, CDR2 SQIVND (reference sequence).

This clone was seen just once. The rearrangement uses TRBV7-2 and TRBJ2-7; a weak D match, TRBD1 (5 bases). Germline V gives CDR1 SGHTA, CDR2 FQGNSA. CDR3 size: 16 residues. V was cut by 5 bases and J by 6 bases, with 23 bases left in between. This CDR3 is CASSPGQGVSPREQYF. In nucleotides, the CDR3 is TGTGCCAGCAGCCCCGGGCAAGGGGTTAGTCCCCGCGAGCAGTACTTC.

The V gene is TRBV24-1, the J gene TRBJ2-3, with 7 bases lining up with TRBD2. J gave up 6 bases and V 9 bases, and 8 bases lay outside the gene matches. This CDR3 comprises 13 residues. Germline loops: CDR1 KGHDR, CDR2 SFDVKD. CDR3: CATGPWGGDTQYF. The CDR3 DNA is TGTGCCACCGGCCCTTGGGGGGGGGATACGCAGTATTTT.